These 12 T cell receptor beta chains share one sample of origin, sequenced in a study of technical replicates of blood from several donors. Some clones are missing from TCRdb's copy, which holds only in-frame ones; the method was immunoSEQ multiplex PCR. The sample lists approximately 53,000 clones, about 96% occurring once. Sample: T cells isolated from PBMCs. The receptors come from a human donor in good health.

A word on this clone: Other DNA sequences within the sample encode an identical CDR3. This sequence joins TRBV30 and TRBJ2-3; D is perhaps TRBD2 (5 bases). CDR3 length equals 13 residues. In germline, CDR1 is GTSNPN, CDR2 SVGIG (reference sequence). Trimming cost V 3 bases and J 1 base, with 8 bases left between them. The CDR3 sequence is CAWSTGGTDTQYF. The CDR3 nucleotides are TGTGCCTGGAGCACCGGGGGCACAGATACGCAGTATTTT.

The rearrangement joins TRBV6-5 to TRBJ1-1; no firm D call. V was trimmed by 0 bases and J by 1 base, leaving 12 bases between them. Germline lookup yields CDR1 MNHEY and CDR2 SVGAGI. The CDR3 runs 16 residues. The chain's CDR3 is CASSYSSGTGNTEAFF. The DNA for the CDR3 is TGTGCCAGCAGTTACTCGTCAGGAACCGGGAACACTGAAGCTTTCTTT.

The chain links TRBV25-1 to TRBJ1-5, with 8 bases fitting TRBD1. CDR3 length: 14 residues. J lost 3 bases, V lost 2 bases, and 0 bases had no gene match. Germline V gene lookup returns CDR1 MGHDK and CDR2 SYGVNS. The CDR3 protein is CASSEQGANQPQHF. CDR3 sequence (DNA): TGTGCCAGCAGTGAACAGGGGGCCAATCAGCCCCAGCATTTT.

The chain is built from TRBV10-3 and TRBJ1-1; D gene unclear. This CDR3 has 13 residues. The germline CDR1 and CDR2 sequences are ENHRY and SYGVKD. V shed 3 bases and J shed 8 bases, with 13 bases lying between them. As DNA, the CDR3 is TGTGCCATCAGTGACCACAACACGGAGGAAGCTTTCTTT. Translated, it gives CAISDHNTEEAFF.

V usage is TRBV10-3 and J usage is TRBJ1-1; D is ambiguous. CDR3 length equals 15 residues. CDR1 and CDR2 (germline): ENHRY, SYGVKD. V lost 2 bases and J lost 4, with 14 bases in between. CDR3 loop: CAISEGEVSGTEAFF. The CDR3 DNA follows: TGTGCCATCAGTGAGGGAGAGGTTTCGGGCACTGAAGCTTTCTTT.

The chain employs TRBV19 and TRBJ2-1; D unclear. The CDR3 extends over 15 amino acids. V lost 3 bases and J lost 2, with 11 bases in between. The germline CDR1 and CDR2 sequences are LNHDA and SQIVND (reference sequence). CDR3 region: CASSITGGAYNEQFF. CDR3 bases: TGTGCCAGTAGTATTACTGGCGGTGCCTACAATGAGCAGTTCTTC.

The CDR3 DNA follows: TGTGCCAGTAGTAGGGGACAGGGGTACACAGATACGCAGTATTTT. This sequence encodes CASSRGQGYTDTQYF. V is TRBV19 and J is TRBJ2-3, with TRBD1 matching 10 bases. CDR1 and CDR2 from the germline V gene are LNHDA and SQIVND (reference sequence). The CDR3 is 15 residues long. The J segment lost 2 bases and the V segment lost 4 bases, leaving 3 bases of the junction unmatched.

V is TRBV9 and J is TRBJ1-4; TRBD1 agrees at 8 bases. The CDR3 consists of 15 residues. The germline V gene encodes CDR1 SGDLS and CDR2 YYNGEE. Trimming took 4 bases from V and 7 from J; bases not matched to a gene: 9. CDR3: CASSTGQGGSEKLFF. The DNA for the CDR3 is TGTGCCAGCAGCACCGGACAGGGCGGTAGTGAAAAACTGTTTTTT.

This rearrangement joins TRBV5-6 to TRBJ1-1; tentatively, D is TRBD1 (6 bases). CDR3 length: 13 amino acids. Looked up from germline, CDR1 is SGHDT and CDR2 is YYEEEE. V was pared by 0 bases and J by 5 bases, with 8 bases between. The CDR3 protein is CASSLGGGTEAFF. The DNA of the CDR3 is TGTGCCAGCAGCTTGGGAGGGGGAACTGAAGCTTTCTTT.

V is TRBV6-1 and J is TRBJ2-2, with a tentative D call TRBD2 (5 bases). V was clipped by 10 bases and J by 6 bases, with 9 bases between them. CDR1 MNHNS and CDR2 SASEGT come from the germline V gene. This CDR3 spans 11 amino acids. CDR3 protein: CATERSGELFF. The CDR3 bases are TGTGCCACCGAGCGGTCCGGGGAGCTGTTTTTT.

The rearrangement uses TRBV5-4 and TRBJ2-3; possibly TRBD1 for D (6 bases). Trimming left V 4 bases short and J 4 bases short, with 16 bases between. There are 15 residues in the CDR3. Per germline, CDR1 SGHNT and CDR2 YYREEE (reference sequence). This CDR3 is CASSPGTRSPDTQYF. In DNA form, the CDR3 reads TGTGCCAGCAGCCCTGGGACACGTTCCCCAGATACGCAGTATTTT.

The chain couples TRBV5-8 to TRBJ2-7; 8 positions match TRBD2. CDR3 length: 17 amino acids. After removal of 0 bases from V and 6 bases from J, the junction contained 14 bases not matched to a gene. CDR1 is SGHTS, CDR2 YDEGEE, per germline. The CDR3 DNA is TGTGCCAGCAGCTTGGTGGTTGATAGCGGGGCCCCGGGCGAGCAGTACTTC. Amino acids: CASSLVVDSGAPGEQYF. Supplemented by reference TRBV5-8 and TRBJ2-7, the full variable domain reads EAGVTQSPTHLIKTRGQQATLRCSPISGHTSVYWYQQALGLGLQFLLWYDEGEERNRGNFPPRFSGRQFPNYSSELNVNALELEDSALYLCASSLVVDSGAPGEQYFGPGTRLTVT.